This T cell receptor beta chain stems from a study of T cells expressing NK-cell markers. Study as a whole: The TCR beta repertoires originated in sorted CD3+CD56+NKG2C+, CD3+CD56+NKG2C- and CD3+CD56-NKG2C+ T cells. Eight donors were sequenced, of whom seven were HCMV-seropositive, while the remaining one was HCMV-seronegative.

CDR3 length equals 14 residues. Germline loops: CDR1 MNHEY, CDR2 SVGEGT. For this clonotype: What it binds is not known.

Study-wide findings and caveats: As a fraction of CD8+ T cells, dominant NKG2C+ clonotypes reached roughly 1.0-7.0% in 5 to 7 donors. The leading position in the CD3+CD56-NKG2C+ fraction of a handful of donors also went to these clonotypes.

TCRdb reprocessed the 5' RACE reads and stores each CDR3 protein as one record, lacking DNA. The sample yields 400,000 to 500,000 distinct CDR3 sequences, of which the top ten take up 7.3%. The sequencing sample was made of blood T cells: a sorted CD56 or NKG2C T cell subset, CD4+ or CD8+ T cells, or bulk PBMC T cells (not recorded which). The genes are TRBV6-2 or TRBV6-3 and TRBJ2-7. The TCR sequence derives from a woman between 18 and 75 years old in good health. CDR3 sequence reads: CASSYSSVFYEQYF.